Shown below are 27 T cell receptor beta chains from a single sample sequenced in a study of blood T cell repertoires in COVID-19. The assay was immunoSEQ multiplex PCR, and TCRdb's table has in-frame clones only and misses some. The repertoire holds approximately 670,000 clones, with 75% to 90% as singletons. Sequencing was performed on peripheral blood. The receptors shown here come from a woman between 18 and 29 years old with acute or convalescent COVID-19.

This rearrangement joins TRBV7-2 to TRBJ2-3, with D perhaps TRBD2 (6 bases). The CDR3 runs 14 residues. Trimming left V 5 bases short and J 2 bases short, with 11 bases between. CDR1 and CDR2 (germline): SGHTA, FQGNSA. CDR3 residues: CASSQWDSTDTQYF. Written as DNA, the CDR3 is TGTGCCAGCAGCCAATGGGACTCCACAGATACGCAGTATTTT.

The chain recombines TRBV19 with TRBJ1-1; a weak D match, TRBD1 (5 bases). CDR3 length: 13 residues. Germline V gene lookup returns CDR1 LNHDA and CDR2 SQIVND (reference sequence). V was shortened by 7 bases and J by 1 base, with 10 bases between the two germline ends. For the CDR3, the DNA is TGTGCCAGTACCTTCGGGGGGAACACTGAAGCTTTCTTT. Translated, it gives CASTFGGNTEAFF. Combining the CDR3 with reference TRBV19 and TRBJ1-1 gives the whole variable domain DGGITQSPKYLFRKEGQNVTLSCEQNLNHDAMYWYRQDPGQGLRLIYYSQIVNDFQKGDIAEGYSVSREKKESFPLTVTSAQKNPTAFYLCASTFGGNTEAFFGQGTRLTVV.

This clone was seen only a few times. The V call is TRBV9, the J call TRBJ2-7; TRBD1 matches at 10 bases. V trimming: 5 bases; J trimming: 6 bases; junction bases outside the gene matches: 2. The CDR3 length is 12 residues. Germline assignment: CDR1 SGDLS and CDR2 YYNGEE. DNA for the CDR3: TGTGCCAGCAGGGGGACAGGGGTCGAGCAGTACTTC. Amino acids: CASRGTGVEQYF.

V is TRBV14 and J is TRBJ2-7; 11 nucleotides agree with TRBD2. The germline V gene has CDR1 SGHDN and CDR2 FVKESK. V was clipped by 0 bases and J by 7 bases; unmatched bases: 8. The CDR3 runs to 16 residues. The CDR3 is CASSQDRLAGRWEQYF. The DNA for the CDR3 is TGTGCCAGCAGCCAAGATCGACTAGCGGGGAGATGGGAGCAGTACTTC.

The CDR3 nucleotides are TGTGCCAGCAGAACTACAGGGGGCTACACCTTC. Amino acids: CASRTTGGYTF. This sequence joins TRBV12-3 or TRBV12-4 and TRBJ1-2; D may be TRBD1 (6 bases). The CDR3 runs 11 residues. V was cut by 6 bases and J by 8 bases, with 10 bases left in between.

This clone was recorded a few times. The CDR3 coding sequence is TGCGCCAGCAGCCATGTGGACACTAACACTGAAGCTTTCTTT. It codes for CASSHVDTNTEAFF. V usage is TRBV4-3 and J usage is TRBJ1-1, with D possibly matching TRBD1 (5 bases). With 3 bases removed from V and 2 bases from J, the gap between germline ends came to 10 bases. There are 14 residues in the CDR3. Germline values: CDR1 LGHNA, CDR2 YSLEER.

The gene calls are TRBV3-1 (or the pseudogene TRBV3-2) and TRBJ1-2, with 8 bases that match TRBD1. The V gene's germline CDR1 is LGHDT and CDR2 YNNKEL (reference sequence). CDR3 length: 15 residues. J was trimmed by 4 bases and V by 4 bases; bases with no gene match: 8. CDR3 sequence: CASSPDTGGGYGYTF. In DNA form, the CDR3 reads TGTGCCAGCAGCCCGGACACAGGGGGGGGCTATGGCTACACCTTC.

The chain couples TRBV9 to TRBJ2-3, with TRBD2 matching over 10 bases. After removal of 0 bases from V and 6 bases from J, the junction contained 10 bases not matched to a gene. The CDR3 runs 17 residues. CDR1 and CDR2 from the germline V gene are SGDLS and YYNGEE. The CDR3, as DNA: TGTGCCAGCAGCGTAGTCGAGCGGGGGGGCCTCTGGGATACGCAGTATTTT. Translating it yields CASSVVERGGLWDTQYF.

The chain joins TRBV5-1 to TRBJ2-3, with D perhaps matching TRBD1 (5 bases). Deletions cut 4 bases from V and 0 bases from J, with 18 bases between. Germline-derived CDR1 and CDR2 are SGHRS and YFSETQ. The CDR3 contains 17 residues. The CDR3 loop is CASSVQPDTASTDTQYF. The CDR3 DNA reads as TGCGCCAGCAGCGTACAGCCGGACACAGCAAGCACAGATACGCAGTATTTT.

The J gene is TRBJ1-2, the V gene TRBV20-1; TRBD1 matches 9 bases. CDR3 length: 11 residues. Trimming at V came to 4 bases and at J to 7 bases, leaving 1 base not matched to a gene. Looked up from germline, CDR1 is DFQATT and CDR2 is SNEGSKA (reference sequence). The CDR3 bases are TGCAGTGCTAACAGGGGGCCTGGCTACACCTTC. Translation: CSANRGPGYTF.

The gene calls are TRBV7-9 and TRBJ2-1; 8 bases match TRBD2. The CDR3 has 15 amino acids. From germline, CDR1 is SEHNR and CDR2 FQNEAQ (reference sequence). J lost 4 bases, V lost 7 bases, and 9 bases had no gene match. In DNA form, the CDR3 reads TGTGCCAGCACCCTATCGGGGGGGTATTACAATGAGCAGTTCTTC. It encodes CASTLSGGYYNEQFF. Combining the CDR3 with reference TRBV7-9 and TRBJ2-1 gives the whole variable domain DTGVSQNPRHKITKRGQNVTFRCDPISEHNRLYWYRQTLGQGPEFLTYFQNEAQLEKSRLLSDRFSAERPKGSFSTLEIQRTEQGDSAMYLCASTLSGGYYNEQFFGPGTRLTVL.

The chain is built from TRBV19 and TRBJ1-5; 8 bases map to TRBD1. V lost 5 bases and J lost 7; bases outside the gene matches: 7. CDR3 length: 14 amino acids. CDR1 is LNHDA and CDR2 is SQIVND in the germline V gene (reference sequence). CDR3 residues: CASSRTGQGQPQHF. The CDR3, as DNA: TGTGCCAGTAGTCGGACAGGGCAAGGACAGCCCCAGCATTTT.

This chain uses TRBV7-9 with TRBJ2-3; 8 bases match TRBD1. Germline CDR1 reads SEHNR; CDR2 reads FQNEAQ (reference sequence). Germline trimming cut 1 base from V and 3 bases from J; bases unmatched to any gene: 6. This CDR3 region has 16 residues. The CDR3 DNA sequence: TGTGCCAGCAGCTTAGGGCGACAGGGGACAACAGATACGCAGTATTTT. This gives the protein CASSLGRQGTTDTQYF.

The chain uses TRBV28 and TRBJ1-2; no reliable D call. Germline assignment: CDR1 MDHEN and CDR2 SYDVKM. The germline V and J ends were trimmed by 3 bases and 2 bases, with 13 bases remaining between them. The CDR3 has 15 residues. The CDR3 DNA follows: TGTGCCAGCAGTTTGTTCCCAACTCTCAACTATGGCTACACCTTC. This sequence encodes CASSLFPTLNYGYTF.

This clone has only one observation. The chain uses TRBV4-3 and TRBJ1-4; the D is unclear. The germline gives CDR1 LGHNA, CDR2 YSLEER. Between the trimmed V and J ends, which lost 6 bases and 4 bases, there was a span of 9 bases. The CDR3 has 13 residues. The CDR3 sequence: CASRDGVNEKLFF. The CDR3 DNA is TGCGCCAGCAGGGACGGGGTTAATGAAAAACTGTTTTTT.

As DNA, the CDR3 is TGTGCCAGCAGCAGGGGAGACTTTGCGAACACCGGGGAGCTGTTTTTT. Amino acids: CASSRGDFANTGELFF. The chain employs TRBV21-1 and TRBJ2-2; no check of the table's D call, TRBD2, against the DNA was made. TRBV21-1 is marked as a pseudogene. The CDR3 is 16 residues long.

The rearrangement links TRBV30 to TRBJ1-2; D is unclear. CDR3 length equals 12 residues. The germline V and J ends were trimmed by 0 bases and 8 bases, with 10 bases remaining between them. The V gene's germline CDR1 is GTSNPN and CDR2 SVGIG (reference sequence). The CDR3 sequence is CAWSVQVPGYTF. In DNA form, the CDR3 reads TGTGCCTGGAGTGTCCAGGTCCCCGGCTACACCTTC. Full variable domain (outside the CDR3, taken from reference TRBV30 and TRBJ1-2): SQTIHQWPATLVQPVGSPLSLECTVEGTSNPNLYWYRQAAGRGLQLLFYSVGIGQISSEVPQNLSASRPQDRQFILSSKKLLLSDSGFYLCAWSVQVPGYTFGSGTRLTVV.

V and J are TRBV7-2 and TRBJ2-1; 9 positions agree with TRBD1. This CDR3 comprises 15 residues. Germline V lookup: CDR1 SGHTA, CDR2 FQGNSA. V was pared by 4 bases and J by 0 bases, with 1 base of the junction left unmatched. CDR3 in DNA: TGTGCCAGCAGCTGGGGACAGGGCTCCTACAATGAGCAGTTCTTC. Translated, it gives CASSWGQGSYNEQFF. The complete variable domain, with remaining parts taken from reference TRBV7-2 and TRBJ2-1, reads GAGVSQSPSNKVTEKGKDVELRCDPISGHTALYWYRQSLGQGLEFLIYFQGNSAPDKSGLPSDRFSAERTGGSVSTLTIQRTQQEDSAVYLCASSWGQGSYNEQFFGPGTRLTVL.

The chain couples TRBV5-1 to TRBJ2-4, with TRBD2 as a possible D gene (6 bases). Germline values: CDR1 SGHRS, CDR2 YFSETQ. Trimming took off 0 bases at V and 6 bases at J, with 7 bases between the two ends. The CDR3 runs to 13 residues. Written as DNA, the CDR3 is TGCGCCAGCAGCTTGGGGCGGGGAAACATTCAGTACTTC. Translated, it gives CASSLGRGNIQYF.

The chain links TRBV12-5 to TRBJ1-3, with D perhaps TRBD1 (5 bases). Germline V gives CDR1 LGHNT, CDR2 FRNRAP. The V end was cut by 7 bases, the J end by 4 bases, with 17 bases between. There are 15 residues in the CDR3. CDR3 loop: CASAPGGPGGNTIYF. The DNA of the CDR3 is TGTGCTAGTGCCCCGGGGGGACCGGGGGGAAACACCATATATTTT.

This sequence joins TRBV28 and TRBJ2-1, with D unclear. The germline V gene has CDR1 MDHEN and CDR2 SYDVKM. The CDR3 spans 16 residues. V lost 6 bases and J 3 bases, leaving 18 bases between the germline ends. The CDR3 DNA sequence: TGTGCCAGCAGCCCTCCGGTTGGTGCCCTCTACAATGAGCAGTTCTTC. This sequence encodes CASSPPVGALYNEQFF.

The V call is TRBV27, the J call TRBJ1-5; D remains unclear. The germline CDR1 and CDR2 sequences are MNHEY and SMNVEV (reference sequence). V was trimmed by 7 bases and J by 3 bases, leaving 22 bases between them. The CDR3 loop spans 17 amino acids. The CDR3 bases are TGTGCCAGCAAGTCAACCGGGAAGGCTCGGTTCAATCAGCCCCAGCATTTT. It yields the protein CASKSTGKARFNQPQHF.

V gene TRBV30 combines with J gene TRBJ1-5; D call uncertain. Germline-derived CDR1 and CDR2 are GTSNPN and SVGIG (reference sequence). The CDR3 totals 15 residues. V shed 3 bases and J shed 0 bases, with 12 bases lying between them. The CDR3 coding sequence is TGTGCCTGGAGCGGCCGGGGATATAGCAATCAGCCCCAGCATTTT. It codes for CAWSGRGYSNQPQHF.

This rearrangement joins TRBV28 to TRBJ1-1; D unclear. Trimming took off 6 bases at V and 2 bases at J, with 13 bases between the two ends. Germline CDR1 reads MDHEN; CDR2 reads SYDVKM. This CDR3 has 14 amino acids. Here the CDR3 DNA reads TGTGCCAGCAGCCCGGACTTAGGAAACACTGAAGCTTTCTTT. It codes for CASSPDLGNTEAFF.

The chain couples TRBV7-8 to TRBJ2-2; 7 bases fit TRBD2. Germline-derived CDR1 and CDR2 are SGHVS and FQNEAQ. Trimming removed 4 bases from V and 1 base from J; junction bases left unmatched: 12. This CDR3 comprises 18 residues. CDR3 DNA: TGTGCCAGCAGCTCTCCTGACTTAGCGGGCTGGAACACCGGGGAGCTGTTTTTT. It is translated as CASSSPDLAGWNTGELFF.

This chain joins TRBV6-2 or TRBV6-3 and TRBJ2-4; tentatively, D is TRBD2 (6 bases). This CDR3 region has 16 residues. Looked up from germline, CDR1 is MNHEY and CDR2 is SVGEGT. V was shortened by 2 bases and J by 3 bases, with 14 bases between the two germline ends. For the CDR3, the DNA is TGTGCCAGCAGTTACGGGCGGGGCGTTTTCAAAAACATTCAGTACTTC. Protein product: CASSYGRGVFKNIQYF.

The chain employs TRBV6-5 and TRBJ1-1, with 8 positions matching TRBD1. Per germline, CDR1 MNHEY and CDR2 SVGAGI. The V and J ends lost 6 bases and 4 bases, in that order; junction bases with no gene match: 4. The CDR3 has 13 amino acids. DNA for the CDR3: TGTGCCAGCAGAGACAGGGGCGCCACTGAAGCTTTCTTT. Protein: CASRDRGATEAFF.